Reported below is one TCR beta chain. Source study methods: Reference gene primer amplification gave nucleated cell count estimates. Produced via immunoSEQ multiplex PCR; TCRdb's table is partial and in-frame only. From that table come the V and J calls and clone size; the DNA was used to work out D and trimming. The sample records around 330,000 clones, about 89% being singletons. Two negative PCRs, clearance, or symptom resolution were required of recovered Cohort 3 donors. Trimming shortened V by 6 bases and J by 1 base, and 13 bases separated the two germline ends. The CDR3 spans 14 residues. CDR1 is SGHRS and CDR2 is YFSETQ in the germline V gene. This specimen belongs to a study of blood T cell repertoires in COVID-19. Overall study: Samples representing acute and convalescent COVID-19 were sourced from the United States, Italy and Spain. T cells, B-cell-depleted T cells, or PBMCs provided the cDNA or gDNA that served as material.

The sequencing input was PBMCs or T cells enriched from blood (not recorded which). This chain uses TRBV5-1 with TRBJ1-1, with a tentative D call TRBD1 (6 bases). The origin of this receptor is a woman aged 40 to 55 who had recovered from COVID-19. CDR3 nucleotides: TGCGCCAGCACCCTAGACAGGACGAACACTGAAGCTTTCTTT. It codes for CASTLDRTNTEAFF.